A selection of T cell receptor beta chains follows, all from one sample in a study of Graves' ophthalmopathy and Graves' hyperthyroidism. TCRdb re-analysed the multiplex PCR reads in MiXCR, keeping a single row per CDR3 protein. The table shows about 220,000 distinct CDR3 sequences, with under 25% occurring only once. The sequenced sample consisted of peripheral blood. These receptors were taken from a woman aged 45 to 65 with Graves' ophthalmopathy. CDR3s include the opening cysteine and the closing phenylalanine or tryptophan.

>TRBJ2-5|TRBV14
CASSQSGGETQYF
>TRBJ2-7|TRBV6-2/TRBV6-3
CVSSYSYRDPDEQYF
>TRBJ2-7|TRBV6-5
CASSYASGFSYEQYF
>TRBJ1-2|TRBV7-3
CASSLNPLLGQANYGYTF
>TRBJ2-7|TRBV29-1
CSVAGGEEQYF
>TRBJ2-7|TRBV6-2/TRBV6-3
CASSKEGEQYF
>TRBJ2-6|TRBV20-1
CSAEVSGANVLTF
>TRBJ1-2|TRBV7-2
CASSSTNGYTF
>TRBJ2-7|TRBV6-5
CASSYPGRNPYEQYF
>TRBJ2-2|TRBV20-1
CSARKVPGKQGGELFF